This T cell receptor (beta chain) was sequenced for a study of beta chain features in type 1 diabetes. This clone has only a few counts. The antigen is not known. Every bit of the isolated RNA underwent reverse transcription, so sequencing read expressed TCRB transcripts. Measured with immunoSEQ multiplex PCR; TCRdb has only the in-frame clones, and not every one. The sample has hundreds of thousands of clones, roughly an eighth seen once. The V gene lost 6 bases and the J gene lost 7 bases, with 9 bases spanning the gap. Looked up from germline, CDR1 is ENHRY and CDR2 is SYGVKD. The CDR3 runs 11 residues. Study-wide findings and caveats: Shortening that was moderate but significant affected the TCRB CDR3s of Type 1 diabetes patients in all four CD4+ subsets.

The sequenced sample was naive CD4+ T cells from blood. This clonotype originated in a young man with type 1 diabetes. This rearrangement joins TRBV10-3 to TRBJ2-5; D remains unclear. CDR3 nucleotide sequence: TGTGCCATCAGCTCCTCCGGGACCCAGTACTTC. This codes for CAISSSGTQYF.